Presented here are 22 T cell receptor beta chains from one specimen sequenced in a study of T cell clonality in common variable immunodeficiency. Findings of the study overall: In common variable immunodeficiency, TCR beta chains reportedly carried fewer deletions and N-nucleotide insertions.

These receptors have no identified antigens. Repertoires were generated with immunoSEQ multiplex PCR, while TCRdb's copy carries only in-frame clones and drops some. The data list about 20,000 clones, none observed once; 2.5% to 3% falls to the top ten. The sequenced sample was peripheral blood mononuclear cells. The receptors come from a human donor with common variable immunodeficiency.

Regarding this clone: The CDR3 end falls 3 residues outside the read, so it is completed with the germline J gene. This specimen includes other DNA sequences encoding the same CDR3. V usage is TRBV19 and J usage is TRBJ2-1; 14 nucleotides match TRBD2. The V and J ends lost 3 bases and 6 bases, in that order; junction bases with no gene match: 1. From germline, CDR1 is LNHDA and CDR2 SQIVND (reference sequence). This CDR3 is built from 15 residues. CDR3 sequence reads: CASSIGLAGGNEQFF. The sequenced CDR3 bases are TGTGCCAGTAGTATCGGACTAGCGGGGGGCAATGAG. Full variable domain (remainder filled in from reference TRBV19 and TRBJ2-1): DGGITQSPKYLFRKEGQNVTLSCEQNLNHDAMYWYRQDPGQGLRLIYYSQIVNDFQKGDIAEGYSVSREKKESFPLTVTSAQKNPTAFYLCASSIGLAGGNEQFFGPGTRLTVL.

By sample share, this clone is large. Sequencing ends 3 residues short of the CDR3 end; the germline J gene provides the rest. This sequence joins TRBV28 and TRBJ1-5; 9 nucleotides line up with TRBD1. The CDR3 covers 16 residues. Germline CDR1 MDHEN, CDR2 SYDVKM. With V trimmed by 6 bases and J by 7 bases, 13 bases remained unmatched. The CDR3 bases that were read are TGTGCCAGCAGGTTACGGGACAGGGTCGGAAGGCAGCCC. It translates to CASRLRDRVGRQP. The CDR3 as a whole reads CASRLRDRVGRQPQHF.

This clone was observed a few times. The CDR3 DNA, read in part, is TGTGCCAGCAGCACATCAGGGGGCTTGAGTGAAAAA. Translating gives CASSTSGGLSEK. The complete CDR3 protein is CASSTSGGLSEKLFF. The chain recombines TRBV7-2 with TRBJ1-4; TRBD1 matches at 8 bases. The CDR3 goes on 3 residues after the read ends, and that part is filled in from the germline J gene. Germline assignment: CDR1 SGHTA and CDR2 FQGNSA. This CDR3 region has 15 residues. Trimming cost V 5 bases and J 7 bases; bases outside gene matches: 9.

As to this clone: The read terminates 3 residues ahead of where the CDR3 ends, so the germline J gene completes it. The chain combines TRBV2 with TRBJ2-5; D possibly corresponds to TRBD2 (7 bases). CDR3 length equals 16 residues. In germline, CDR1 is SNHLY, CDR2 FYNNEI. Trimming took off 1 base at V and 2 bases at J, with 14 bases between the two ends. This CDR3 is CASSEGVRGRQETQYF. The covered CDR3 bases are TGTGCCAGCAGTGAAGGCGTGCGGGGGCGGCAAGAGACC.

As to this clone: The DNA ends 3 residues before the CDR3 does, and the rest of the CDR3 is filled in from the germline J gene. This chain links TRBV19 with TRBJ1-2, with TRBD1 as a possible D gene (5 bases). The CDR3 consists of 15 residues. CDR1 LNHDA and CDR2 SQIVND come from the germline V gene (reference sequence). V was trimmed by 5 bases and J by 4 bases, leaving 17 bases between them. CDR3 protein: CASSSSPDRSYGYTF. The CDR3 bases that were read are TGTGCCAGTAGTTCTTCCCCCGACAGAAGCTATGGC.

A remark on this clone: Sequencing ends 3 residues short of the CDR3 end; the germline J gene provides the rest. The chain combines TRBV19 with TRBJ2-1; 9 positions match TRBD2. CDR3 length equals 15 residues. V shed 3 bases, J shed 3 bases, and the junction held 3 bases outside the gene matches. Germline CDR1 is LNHDA and CDR2 is SQIVND (reference sequence). CDR3 DNA, as far as it was read: TGTGCCAGTAGTATCGCGGGGGGGGTCTACAATGAG. It encodes CASSIAGGVYNE. The CDR3 in full is CASSIAGGVYNEQFF. Looking up the rest from reference TRBV19 and TRBJ2-1 gives the full variable domain: DGGITQSPKYLFRKEGQNVTLSCEQNLNHDAMYWYRQDPGQGLRLIYYSQIVNDFQKGDIAEGYSVSREKKESFPLTVTSAQKNPTAFYLCASSIAGGVYNEQFFGPGTRLTVL.

In its sample, this clone was seen a few times. The CDR3 is cut off 3 residues early in the read; its end comes from the germline J gene. The chain links TRBV18 to TRBJ1-4, with TRBD1 as a possible D gene (5 bases). CDR1 is KGHSH and CDR2 is LQKENI in the germline V gene. With 4 bases removed from V and 1 base from J, the gap between germline ends came to 7 bases. The CDR3 is made up of 14 amino acids. The sequenced part of the CDR3 DNA is TGTGCCAGCTCACAGGGGCTAACTAATGAAAAA. Protein sequence: CASSQGLTNEK. The whole CDR3 is CASSQGLTNEKLFF. Using reference TRBV18 and TRBJ1-4 for the parts outside the CDR3, the full variable domain is NAGVMQNPRHLVRRRGQEARLRCSPMKGHSHVYWYRQLPEEGLKFMVYLQKENIIDESGMPKERFSAEFPKEGPSILRIQQVVRGDSAAYFCASSQGLTNEKLFFGSGTQLSVL.

This clone was seen more than once but under ten times. The read comes to an end 3 residues before the CDR3 does, leaving the germline J gene to fill in the end. V is TRBV7-9 and J is TRBJ1-2; unclear D gene. CDR3 length: 11 amino acids. Trimming took 3 bases from V and 7 from J, leaving 6 bases between them. Germline CDR1 is SEHNR and CDR2 is FQNEAQ (reference sequence). CDR3 DNA, as far as it was read: TGTGCCAGCAGCTTCTATACTGGC. It yields the protein CASSFYTG. The whole CDR3 protein is CASSFYTGYTF.

Concerning this clone itself: The read ends 3 residues shy of where the CDR3 ends; the end is completed using the germline J gene. V and J are TRBV7-9 and TRBJ1-3; D perhaps matches TRBD1 (5 bases). The CDR3 loop spans 15 amino acids. Germline loops: CDR1 SEHNR, CDR2 FQNEAQ (reference sequence). With 3 bases removed from V and 3 bases from J, the gap between germline ends came to 12 bases. Partial CDR3 DNA: TGTGCCAGCAGCTTCGACACAGGCTATGGAAACACC. Translation gives CASSFDTGYGNT. The CDR3, in full, reads CASSFDTGYGNTIYF.

As for this clone: The DNA ends 3 residues before the CDR3 does, and the rest of the CDR3 is filled in from the germline J gene. The chain couples TRBV7-9 to TRBJ2-7; 9 bases map to TRBD2. This CDR3 region has 15 residues. V shed 1 base, J shed 2 bases, and the junction held 3 bases outside the gene matches. The germline CDR1 and CDR2 sequences are SEHNR and FQNEAQ (reference sequence). Here the CDR3 reads CASSLVAGATYEQYF. Partial CDR3 DNA: TGTGCCAGCAGCTTAGTAGCGGGAGCGACCTACGAG.

To note about this clone: The read is 3 residues too short to cover the CDR3 end, so that end is filled in from the germline J gene. V and J are TRBV7-2 and TRBJ1-2; D is perhaps TRBD1 (5 bases). Germline V gene data show CDR1 as SGHTA and CDR2 as FQGNSA. CDR3 length: 15 amino acids. Deletions cut 0 bases from V and 3 bases from J, with 11 bases between. The sequenced part of the CDR3 DNA is TGTGCCAGCAGCTTAGCTGGGCAGGGAGACTATGGC. It encodes CASSLAGQGDYG. Given in full, the CDR3 is CASSLAGQGDYGYTF.

To note about this clone: The read ends 3 residues before the CDR3 terminus; that terminus is restored from the germline J gene. This chain links TRBV18 with TRBJ2-7; no reliable D call. There are 11 residues in the CDR3. CDR1 is KGHSH, CDR2 LQKENI, per germline. V dropped 6 bases and J dropped 2 bases, with 5 bases sitting between them. The CDR3 is CASSSAYEQYF. The sequenced CDR3 bases are TGTGCCAGCTCCTCTGCCTACGAG.

On this clone itself: Coverage ceases 3 residues before the CDR3 finishes, and the germline J gene fills in the end. V is TRBV7-6 and J is TRBJ1-4, with D maybe TRBD1 (5 bases). The CDR3 is 14 amino acids. Trimming left V 5 bases short and J 5 bases short, with 12 bases between. CDR1 and CDR2 (germline): SGHVS, FNYEAQ. Partial CDR3 DNA: TGTGCCAGCAGCCAGGGCAGGACGAATGAAAAA. This gives the protein CASSQGRTNEK. The whole CDR3 reads CASSQGRTNEKLFF. Based on the CDR3 plus reference TRBV7-6 and TRBJ1-4, the full variable domain is GAGVSQSPRYKVTKRGQDVALRCDPISGHVSLYWYRQALGQGPEFLTYFNYEAQQDKSGLPNDRFSAERPEGSISTLTIQRTEQRDSAMYRCASSQGRTNEKLFFGSGTQLSVL.

This clone was picked up a small number of times. CDR3 DNA (partial): TGCGCCAGCAGCTTTCGGACAGGAGGATCCACCGGGGAG. Protein: CASSFRTGGSTGE. The CDR3, in full, reads CASSFRTGGSTGELFF. The chain joins TRBV5-1 to TRBJ2-2; TRBD1 matches 7 bases. The read halts 3 residues ahead of the CDR3 end, with the missing end drawn from the germline J gene. The junction had 8 bases not matched to a gene; V was cut back by 2 bases and J by 4 bases. The CDR3 is 16 amino acids. Per germline, CDR1 SGHRS and CDR2 YFSETQ.

This clone was seen only a few times. The read ends 3 residues shy of where the CDR3 ends; the end is completed using the germline J gene. The chain uses TRBV2 and TRBJ1-6, with D possibly TRBD1 on 6 matching bases. Germline CDR1 reads SNHLY; CDR2 reads FYNNEI. Trimming shortened V by 8 bases and J by 6 bases, and 14 bases separated the two germline ends. This CDR3 is built from 14 residues. The CDR3 protein is CASGFTGSNSPLHF. CDR3 bases read: TGTGCCAGCGGGTTCACAGGGAGTAATTCACCC.

This clone was detected a few times. From the germline J gene comes the end of the CDR3, since the read stops 3 residues before it. The chain links TRBV30 to TRBJ2-1; D might be TRBD2 (7 bases). Germline loops: CDR1 GTSNPN, CDR2 SVGIG (reference sequence). V gave up 4 bases and J gave up 7 bases, with 17 bases separating them. This CDR3 has 14 residues. Incomplete CDR3 DNA: TGTGCCTGGAATCGGGGGGCGTCCATTAATGAG. Translated, it gives CAWNRGASINE. The complete CDR3 reads CAWNRGASINEQFF.

This clone was counted between two and nine times. The sequence runs out 3 residues before the end of the CDR3; the remainder is reconstructed from the germline J gene. V gene TRBV30 combines with J gene TRBJ2-7, with TRBD1 as a possible D gene (6 bases). The CDR3 sequence is 12 residues long. Trimming stripped 0 bases from V and 3 bases from J, with 6 bases between. Germline assignment: CDR1 GTSNPN and CDR2 SVGIG (reference sequence). CDR3 DNA, as far as it was read: TGTGCCTGGAGTGTACAGGGCTACGAG. Translation: CAWSVQGYE. The entire CDR3 protein is CAWSVQGYEQYF.

This clone appeared a few times. The read halts 3 residues ahead of the CDR3 end, with the missing end drawn from the germline J gene. The chain is built from TRBV2 and TRBJ1-2, with 7 bases lining up with TRBD1. The junction had 8 bases not matched to a gene; V was cut back by 6 bases and J by 4 bases. Germline V gene lookup returns CDR1 SNHLY and CDR2 FYNNEI. This CDR3 spans 14 amino acids. The part of the CDR3 DNA that was read is TGTGCCAGCAGGGCCGGGACAGACCTCTATGGC. Its translation is CASRAGTDLYG. The CDR3 as a whole reads CASRAGTDLYGYTF.

This clone was picked up a small number of times. The CDR3 end lies 3 residues beyond the end of the read and is filled in from the germline J gene. The chain recombines TRBV7-9 with TRBJ1-2, with a tentative D call TRBD1 (6 bases). The CDR3 is made up of 14 amino acids. CDR1 and CDR2 from the germline V gene are SEHNR and FQNEAQ (reference sequence). The ends were cut back, 5 bases at V and 4 bases at J, with 14 bases in the middle. The CDR3 sequence is CASSRQAPGYGYTF. The CDR3 bases that were read are TGTGCCAGCAGCAGACAGGCCCCAGGCTATGGC.

About this clone: The sequence runs out 3 residues before the end of the CDR3; the remainder is reconstructed from the germline J gene. The V call is TRBV7-2, the J call TRBJ1-5, with D perhaps TRBD1 (5 bases). The V end was cut by 8 bases, the J end by 2 bases, with 13 bases between. The CDR3 runs 14 residues. Germline loops: CDR1 SGHTA, CDR2 FQGNSA. The CDR3 DNA, read in part, is TGTGCCAGCCTCGAGGGGCTCGGCAATCAGCCC. This gives the protein CASLEGLGNQP. The complete CDR3 reads CASLEGLGNQPQHF.

Points on this clone: The read falls 3 residues short of the CDR3 end, and the missing part is taken from the germline J gene. J is TRBJ1-5 and V is TRBV7-9; 8 bases agree with TRBD1. The CDR3 is made up of 13 amino acids. V trimming: 5 bases; J trimming: 7 bases; junction bases outside the gene matches: 4. CDR1 SEHNR and CDR2 FQNEAQ come from the germline V gene (reference sequence). The covered CDR3 bases are TGTGCCAGCAGCACCGGGACAGGACAGCCC. It yields the protein CASSTGTGQP. The full-length CDR3 reads as CASSTGTGQPQHF.

CDR3 DNA, as far as it was read: TGTGCCAGTAGTGGGAGGACAGGGACCGGAGATAATACG. This gives the protein CASSGRTGTGDNT. The entire CDR3 protein is CASSGRTGTGDNTQYF. The genes are TRBV19 and TRBJ2-3; 8 bases agree with TRBD1. The missing CDR3 end, 3 residues past where the read stops, is filled in from the germline J gene. CDR3 length equals 16 residues. With V trimmed by 5 bases and J by 7 bases, 14 bases remained unmatched. Germline values: CDR1 LNHDA, CDR2 SQIVND (reference sequence).